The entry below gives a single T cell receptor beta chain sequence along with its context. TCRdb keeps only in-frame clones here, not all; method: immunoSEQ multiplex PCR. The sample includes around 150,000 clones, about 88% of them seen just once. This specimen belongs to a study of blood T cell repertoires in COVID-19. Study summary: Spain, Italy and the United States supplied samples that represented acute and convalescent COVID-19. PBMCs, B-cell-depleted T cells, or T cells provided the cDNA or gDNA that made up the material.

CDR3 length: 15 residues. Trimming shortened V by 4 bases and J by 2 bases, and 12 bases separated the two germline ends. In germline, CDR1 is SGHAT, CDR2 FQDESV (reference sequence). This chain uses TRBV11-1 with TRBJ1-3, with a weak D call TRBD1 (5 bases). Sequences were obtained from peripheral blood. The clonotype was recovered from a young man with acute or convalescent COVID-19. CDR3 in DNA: TGTGCCAGCAGCTCGGCGACAGTGACTGGAAACACCATATATTTT. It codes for CASSSATVTGNTIYF.